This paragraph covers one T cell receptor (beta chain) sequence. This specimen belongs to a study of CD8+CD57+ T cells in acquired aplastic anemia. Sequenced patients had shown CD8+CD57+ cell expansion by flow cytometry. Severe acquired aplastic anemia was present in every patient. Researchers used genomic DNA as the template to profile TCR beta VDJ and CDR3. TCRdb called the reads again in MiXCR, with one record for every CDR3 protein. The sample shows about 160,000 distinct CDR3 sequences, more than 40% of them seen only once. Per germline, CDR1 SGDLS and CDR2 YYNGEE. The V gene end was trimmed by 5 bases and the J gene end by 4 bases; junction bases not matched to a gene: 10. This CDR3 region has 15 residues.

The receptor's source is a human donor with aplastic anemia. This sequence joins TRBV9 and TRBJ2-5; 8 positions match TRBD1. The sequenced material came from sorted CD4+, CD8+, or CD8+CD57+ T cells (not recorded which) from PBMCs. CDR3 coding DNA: TGTGCCAGCAGTTTAGGACAGGGATACCGAGAGACCCAGTACTTC. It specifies CASSLGQGYRETQYF.